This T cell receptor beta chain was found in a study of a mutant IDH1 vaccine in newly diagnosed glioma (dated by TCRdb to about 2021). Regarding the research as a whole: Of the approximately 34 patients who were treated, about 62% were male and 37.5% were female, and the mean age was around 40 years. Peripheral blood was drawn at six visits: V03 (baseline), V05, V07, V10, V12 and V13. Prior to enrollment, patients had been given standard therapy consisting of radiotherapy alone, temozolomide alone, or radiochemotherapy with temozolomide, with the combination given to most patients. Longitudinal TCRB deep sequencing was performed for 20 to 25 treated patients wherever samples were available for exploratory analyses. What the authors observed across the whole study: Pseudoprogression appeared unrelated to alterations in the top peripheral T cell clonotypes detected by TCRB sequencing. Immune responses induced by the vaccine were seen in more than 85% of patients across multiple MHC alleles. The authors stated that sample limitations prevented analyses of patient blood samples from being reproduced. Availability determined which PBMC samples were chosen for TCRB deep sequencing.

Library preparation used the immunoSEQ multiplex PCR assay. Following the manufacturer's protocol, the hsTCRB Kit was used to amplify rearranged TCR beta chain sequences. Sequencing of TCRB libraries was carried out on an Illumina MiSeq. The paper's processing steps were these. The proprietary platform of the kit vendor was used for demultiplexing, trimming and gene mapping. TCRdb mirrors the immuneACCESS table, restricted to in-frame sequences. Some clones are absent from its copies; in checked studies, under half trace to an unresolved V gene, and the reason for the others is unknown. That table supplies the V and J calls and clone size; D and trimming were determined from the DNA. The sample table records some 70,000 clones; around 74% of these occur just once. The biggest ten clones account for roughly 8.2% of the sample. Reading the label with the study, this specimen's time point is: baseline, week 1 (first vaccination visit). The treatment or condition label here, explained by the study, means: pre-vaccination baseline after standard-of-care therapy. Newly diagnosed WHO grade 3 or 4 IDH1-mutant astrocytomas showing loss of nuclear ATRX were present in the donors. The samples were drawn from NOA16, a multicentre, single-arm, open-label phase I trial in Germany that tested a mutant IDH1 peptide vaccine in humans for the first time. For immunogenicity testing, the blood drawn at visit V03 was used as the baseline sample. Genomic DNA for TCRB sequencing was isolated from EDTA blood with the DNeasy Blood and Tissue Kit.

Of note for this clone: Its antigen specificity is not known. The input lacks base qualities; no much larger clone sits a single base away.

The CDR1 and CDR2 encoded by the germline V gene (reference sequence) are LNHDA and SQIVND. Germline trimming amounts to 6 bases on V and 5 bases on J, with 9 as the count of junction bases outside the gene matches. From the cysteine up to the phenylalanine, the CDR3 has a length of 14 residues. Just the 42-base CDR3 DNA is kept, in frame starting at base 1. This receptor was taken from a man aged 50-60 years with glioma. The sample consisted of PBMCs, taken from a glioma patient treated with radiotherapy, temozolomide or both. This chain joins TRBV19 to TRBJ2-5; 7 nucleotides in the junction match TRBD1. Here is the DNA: TGTGCCAGTAGCGGACAGGTCGTGGGGGAGACCCAGTACTTC. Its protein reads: CASSGQVVGETQYF.